This section outlines one T cell receptor (beta chain) sequence together with its context. RNA was extracted with the RNeasy kit, and a quantity of roughly 0.45 to 1 ug was reverse transcribed using random hexamers. TCRdb redid the calling of the immunoSEQ multiplex PCR reads with MiXCR, one entry per CDR3 protein. Of approximately 230,000 distinct CDR3 sequences in the sample, just under 95% are singletons; the top ten hold around 0.072%. The sample belongs to a study of CD8 T cells in Susac syndrome. Germline V gene data show CDR1 as MNHEY and CDR2 as SVGEGT. V lost 7 bases, J lost 0 bases, and 18 bases lay in between. This CDR3 is built from 17 residues.

The chain has TRBV6-2 or TRBV6-3 and TRBJ2-2, with a tentative D call TRBD1 (6 bases). The sequence derives from a human donor with multiple sclerosis. Material for sequencing was CD4+ T cells from PBMCs. CDR3 in amino acids: CASTFRGKGANTGELFF. The CDR3 coding sequence is TGTGCCAGCACCTTTAGGGGAAAGGGGGCGAACACCGGGGAGCTGTTTTTT.